This T cell receptor beta chain derives from a study of CD8+ T cells in alopecia areata. About the study: Those treated were given oral tofacitinib at 5 to 10 mg twice daily. Severity was scored as percentage of affected scalp area in treated patients.

The treatment here: oral pan-JAK inhibitor, 5-10 mg twice daily. Punch biopsies of lesional scalp, plus peripheral blood, were taken from alopecia areata patients. Comment on this clone: The junction departs from the called germline gene at one end, perhaps through a read error.

CDR1 and CDR2 (germline): SGHTA, FQGNSA. The CDR3 has 15 residues. Investigators isolated RNA and reverse transcribed it into cDNA to act as the sequencing template. Libraries were prepared by immunoSEQ multiplex PCR; TCRdb keeps only in-frame clonotypes and omits some of them. The sample lists about 110,000 clones; over 80% were seen once. This receptor was obtained from a human donor with alopecia areata. The chain carries TRBV7-2 and TRBJ1-3; possibly TRBD1 for D (6 bases). The sequences come from CD8+ T cells sorted from blood, collected at week 24, from a patient treated with tofacitinib. The CDR3 loop is CAGSPRGTPGNTIYF. As DNA, the CDR3 is TGTGCCGGCAGCCCACGCGGGACACCCGGAAACACCATATATTTT. Drawing the rest from reference TRBV7-2 and TRBJ1-3, the complete variable domain is GAGVSQSPSNKVTEKGKDVELRCDPISGHTALYWYRQSLGQGLEFLIYFQGNSAPDKSGLPSDRFSAERTGGSVSTLTIQRTQQEDSAVYLCAGSPRGTPGNTIYFGEGSWLTVV.